The 14 T cell receptor beta chains given below trace back to one sample, sequenced in a study of spatial heterogeneity in lung cancer. TCRdb used MiXCR to reprocess the 5' RACE reads, holding one entry per CDR3 protein. The sample lists about 26,000 distinct CDR3 sequences; roughly 5.6% were seen once. Time point defined: blood at routine non-recurrence follow-up after resection. Whole RNA was taken from tumor, nontumor lung or frozen PBMC; it was then sequenced unsorted. The material sequenced was PBMCs, taken at follow-up. The receptors originated from a male donor with early-stage non-small cell lung cancer.

V and J are TRBV7-2 and TRBJ2-7; D not resolved. Germline V gene lookup returns CDR1 SGHTA and CDR2 FQGNSA. V dropped 4 bases and J dropped 3 bases, with 10 bases sitting between them. The CDR3 extends over 13 amino acids. DNA of the CDR3: TGTGCCAGCAGCTCCACCGCCATCTACGAGCAGTACTTC. Protein: CASSSTAIYEQYF. Complete variable domain (other parts from reference TRBV7-2 and TRBJ2-7): GAGVSQSPSNKVTEKGKDVELRCDPISGHTALYWYRQSLGQGLEFLIYFQGNSAPDKSGLPSDRFSAERTGGSVSTLTIQRTQQEDSAVYLCASSSTAIYEQYFGPGTRLTVT.

The CDR3 nucleotides read TGTGCCAGTAGCCTCCTGGGGATTCATAGCAATCAGCCCCAGCATTTT. It translates to CASSLLGIHSNQPQHF. The V gene is TRBV19, the J gene TRBJ1-5; D is undetermined. Germline V gene data show CDR1 as LNHDA and CDR2 as SQIVND (reference sequence). This CDR3 spans 16 amino acids. V was trimmed by 6 bases and J by 0 bases, leaving 15 bases between them.

Only a few counts were recorded for this clonotype. The J gene is TRBJ2-3, the V gene TRBV12-5, with 8 positions matching TRBD2. V gave up 6 bases and J gave up 4 bases; unmatched junction bases: 9. Germline V gives CDR1 LGHNT, CDR2 FRNRAP. The CDR3 runs to 15 residues. DNA of the CDR3: TGTGCTAGTGGAAGGGAAGCGGGAGTAGCAGATACGCAGTATTTT. It encodes CASGREAGVADTQYF.

J is TRBJ2-7 and V is TRBV7-2, with 15 bases fitting TRBD2. The ends lost 5 bases at V and 2 bases at J; junction bases unmatched: 4. Germline V gene data show CDR1 as SGHTA and CDR2 as FQGNSA. The CDR3 has 16 amino acids. The CDR3 is CASSTRTSGGAYEQYF. The CDR3 DNA follows: TGTGCCAGCAGCACTCGGACTAGCGGGGGGGCCTACGAGCAGTACTTC.

This clonotype was found many times. The chain couples TRBV2 to TRBJ1-3; 7 bases fit TRBD1. The CDR3 has 15 amino acids. V lost 7 bases, J lost 1 base, and 7 bases stayed unmatched. Germline V gene data show CDR1 as SNHLY and CDR2 as FYNNEI. CDR3 sequence reads: CASTPLTGSGNTIYF. CDR3 nucleotides: TGTGCCAGCACCCCCCTGACAGGGTCTGGAAACACCATATATTTT.

This chain uses TRBV11-2 with TRBJ1-2; TRBD1 aligns across 9 bases. Trimming removed 4 bases from V and 6 bases from J; junction bases left unmatched: 6. Germline-derived CDR1 and CDR2 are SGHAT and FQNNGV. The CDR3 length is 14 residues. CDR3 sequence reads: CASSSGDRVDGYTF. CDR3 nucleotides: TGTGCCAGCAGCTCAGGGGACAGGGTGGATGGCTACACCTTC.

A few counts support this clonotype. V gene TRBV29-1 combines with J gene TRBJ1-5, with 7 bases identical to TRBD1. The germline gives CDR1 SQVTM, CDR2 ANQGSEA. There are 17 residues in the CDR3. J was trimmed by 5 bases and V by 1 base; bases with no gene match: 14. The CDR3 protein is CSVEVVPTGVSYQPQHF. The DNA of the CDR3 is TGCAGCGTTGAAGTAGTCCCCACAGGGGTCTCGTATCAGCCCCAGCATTTT. Filled out from reference TRBV29-1 and TRBJ1-5, the complete variable domain reads SAVISQKPSRDICQRGTSLTIQCQVDSQVTMMFWYRQQPGQSLTLIATANQGSEATYESGFVIDKFPISRPNLTFSTLTVSNMSPEDSSIYLCSVEVVPTGVSYQPQHFGDGTRLSIL.

Ten or more counts support this clonotype. The chain is built from TRBV24-1 and TRBJ2-1; D is possibly TRBD1 or TRBD2 (5 bases each). Trimming removed 0 bases at V and 0 bases at J, with 14 bases between. CDR1 and CDR2 (germline): KGHDR, SFDVKD. The CDR3 has 18 residues. The CDR3 DNA is TGTGCCACCAGTGATTTGCCCCCACGGGGCAGCTCCTACAATGAGCAGTTCTTC. Its translation: CATSDLPPRGSSYNEQFF.

This clonotype was observed at least ten times. The chain joins TRBV20-1 to TRBJ1-5, with 9 bases aligning to TRBD1. Germline CDR1 and CDR2: DFQATT and SNEGSKA (reference sequence). Trimming at V came to 6 bases and at J to 7 bases, leaving 10 bases not matched to a gene. The length of the CDR3 is 14 residues. CDR3 sequence (DNA): TGCAGTGCACAAACAGGGGGCATAGGCCAGCCCCAGCATTTT. Protein sequence: CSAQTGGIGQPQHF.

This clonotype was seen ten or more times. The DNA for the CDR3 is TGCGCCAGCAGACTCAGGGGTATTGACACCGGGGAGCTGTTTTTT. Protein sequence: CASRLRGIDTGELFF. The chain carries TRBV5-1 and TRBJ2-2; D possibly corresponds to TRBD1 (6 bases). The CDR3 runs to 15 residues. V lost 5 bases, J lost 3 bases, and 14 bases lay in between. The germline V gene has CDR1 SGHRS and CDR2 YFSETQ.

This clonotype has ten or more counts. The rearrangement joins TRBV12-3 or TRBV12-4 to TRBJ1-1; TRBD1 might be the D (6 bases). This CDR3 spans 15 amino acids. Trimming shortened V by 7 bases and J by 6 bases, and 21 bases separated the two germline ends. The CDR3 loop is CASTAAQGSGAEAFF. CDR3 DNA sequence: TGTGCCAGCACCGCCGCCCAGGGGAGTGGCGCTGAAGCTTTCTTT.

The gene calls are TRBV12-3 or TRBV12-4 and TRBJ1-2, with D tentatively TRBD1 (5 bases). The V and J ends lost 6 bases and 8 bases respectively, with 13 bases between them. The CDR3 is 12 amino acids. The CDR3 loop reads CASRPQELGYTF. The CDR3 region has the DNA TGTGCCAGCAGACCACAGGAGCTAGGCTACACCTTC.

J is TRBJ2-1 and V is TRBV7-2; tentative D call: TRBD2 (5 bases). The V end lost 0 bases, the J end lost 2 bases, and 11 bases lay between the germline ends. The germline V gene encodes CDR1 SGHTA and CDR2 FQGNSA. The CDR3 runs to 16 residues. The CDR3, as DNA: TGTGCCAGCAGCTTAGCGTACAGCGGACCCTACAATGAGCAGTTCTTC. This encodes CASSLAYSGPYNEQFF.

This clonotype has ten or more counts. The chain links TRBV12-3 or TRBV12-4 to TRBJ1-3; no firm D call. The CDR3 contains 14 residues. With 5 bases removed from V and 1 base from J, the gap between germline ends came to 9 bases. This CDR3 is CASSDRKSGNTIYF. The DNA of the CDR3 is TGTGCCAGCAGTGACCGGAAATCTGGAAACACCATATATTTT.